The 18 T cell receptor beta chains presented below share a single source sample, sequenced in a study of CXCR3-negative and CXCR3-positive naive CD8 T cells. UMI-tagged TRB cDNA libraries were built via 5' RACE. Reanalyzing the 5' RACE reads, TCRdb keeps one entry per CDR3 protein, without DNA. This table holds about 48,000 distinct CDR3 sequences. Sequencing used memory CD8+ T cells from blood. The receptor source for this set is a human donor in good health. Some clones in this sample may be carry-over from other donors' samples.

The genes are TRBV5-1 and TRBJ2-1. Germline V gene lookup returns CDR1 SGHRS and CDR2 YFSETQ. The CDR3 runs to 14 residues. Here the CDR3 reads CASSTWTSINEQFF.

This chain connects TRBV27 to TRBJ2-7; TCRdb's D gene call, TRBD1, goes unchecked for lack of DNA. The germline V gene encodes CDR1 MNHEY and CDR2 SMNVEV (reference sequence). The CDR3 has 13 residues. Here the CDR3 reads CASRRTAVYEQYF.

The CDR3 region is CASSYSPTANYGYTF. The chain combines TRBV6-6 with TRBJ1-2. CDR3 length equals 15 residues. Germline values: CDR1 MNHNY, CDR2 SVGAGI (reference sequence).

The chain links TRBV4-3 to TRBJ2-1; there is no DNA to check the TCRdb D call of TRBD1. This CDR3 spans 15 amino acids. Germline V CDR1 and CDR2: LGHNA, YSLEER. CDR3 residues: CASSQDGSDRGEQFF.

The V and J genes are TRBV28 and TRBJ2-5. The CDR3 is made up of 11 amino acids. Germline CDR1 MDHEN, CDR2 SYDVKM. Here the CDR3 reads CASSNEETQYF.

The rearrangement joins TRBV7-9 to TRBJ1-2; the TCRdb call, TRBD1, lacks DNA for checking. The CDR3 sequence is 13 residues long. CDR1 is SEHNR, CDR2 FQNEAQ, per germline (reference sequence). CDR3 in amino acids: CASSSGQIYGYTF.

The chain combines TRBV28 with TRBJ2-3; TCRdb calls TRBD2, which cannot be checked without DNA. Germline CDR1 and CDR2: MDHEN and SYDVKM. This CDR3 contains 16 residues. The CDR3 region is CASSLGKRGISDTQYF.

Here the CDR3 reads CASSSDSSYEQYF. The chain carries TRBV5-6 and TRBJ2-7. Germline CDR1 and CDR2: SGHDT and YYEEEE. The CDR3 loop spans 13 amino acids.

This chain joins TRBV7-9 and TRBJ2-2; with no DNA, the TCRdb D assignment of TRBD2 cannot be verified. CDR1 and CDR2 (germline): SEHNR, FQNEAQ (reference sequence). The CDR3 is made up of 15 amino acids. The CDR3 is CASSFPGPHTGELFF.

This chain joins TRBV27 and TRBJ1-2; TCRdb indicates TRBD1, and absent DNA this call remains unverified. Germline CDR1 and CDR2: MNHEY and SMNVEV (reference sequence). The CDR3 consists of 14 residues. The CDR3 loop reads CASGPIPPNYGYTF.

The chain is built from TRBV11-1 and TRBJ2-7; TCRdb selects TRBD1, and the lack of DNA leaves this call unchecked. CDR1 and CDR2 from the germline V gene are SGHAT and FQDESV (reference sequence). This CDR3 has 14 residues. This CDR3 is CASSLIGGSYEQYF. Using reference TRBV11-1 and TRBJ2-7 for the parts outside the CDR3, the full variable domain is EAEVAQSPRYKITEKSQAVAFWCDPISGHATLYWYRQILGQGPELLVQFQDESVVDDSQLPKDRFSAERLKGVDSTLKIQPAELGDSAMYLCASSLIGGSYEQYFGPGTRLTVT.

The chain links TRBV28 to TRBJ1-5. Germline CDR1 and CDR2: MDHEN and SYDVKM. The CDR3 spans 17 residues. CDR3 protein: CASRNLGEGDGNQPQHF.

J is TRBJ1-6 and V is TRBV30; TCRdb proposes TRBD1, but this gene call is untestable without DNA. Looked up from germline, CDR1 is GTSNPN and CDR2 is SVGIG (reference sequence). There are 13 residues in the CDR3. This chain's CDR3 is CAWMGAFNSPLHF.

The chain combines TRBV12-3 or TRBV12-4 with TRBJ2-5; the D call from TCRdb, TRBD1, cannot be confirmed without DNA. The CDR3 consists of 14 residues. The CDR3 spells CASSVTGVWETQYF.

The chain recombines TRBV11-3 with TRBJ2-1; lacking DNA, the TRBD1 call made by TCRdb goes unchecked. This CDR3 region has 14 residues. CDR1 SGHNT and CDR2 YENEEA come from the germline V gene. The CDR3: CASSPGWGQEEQFF.

The chain combines TRBV28 with TRBJ2-2; TCRdb reports TRBD1, a call that lacks DNA to check it against. The germline V gene encodes CDR1 MDHEN and CDR2 SYDVKM. The CDR3 totals 16 residues. The CDR3 sequence: CASSLSSGTVTGELFF.

This chain uses TRBV29-1 with TRBJ2-2. CDR3 length equals 12 residues. Germline CDR1 is SQVTM and CDR2 is ANQGSEA. This chain's CDR3 is CSTFDRGGELFF.

The genes are TRBV7-2 and TRBJ2-3; TCRdb's D call, TRBD1, is unchecked because there is no DNA. Germline V CDR1 and CDR2: SGHTA, FQGNSA. This CDR3 region has 16 residues. This CDR3 is CASSPLGRHSTDTQYF.